This T cell receptor (beta chain) emerged from a study of OX40 agonist ivuxolimab in advanced cancers. Study-wide background: Three patients, one with hepatocellular carcinoma and two with cutaneous melanoma, achieved partial responses.

CDR3 length: 15 amino acids. Trimming cost V 5 bases and J 3 bases, with 14 bases left between them. The germline gives CDR1 LNHDA, CDR2 SQIVND (reference sequence). Only in-frame clones appear in the TCRdb table, and some are missing; sequencing was by immunoSEQ multiplex PCR. The sample records 60,000 to 80,000 clones, 75% to 90% being singletons. This TCR was sampled from an adult with an advanced solid tumor such as melanoma, head and neck, liver or kidney cancer. Sample: CD4+ or CD8+ T cells sorted from blood, taken in a trial of the OX40 agonist ivuxolimab. This chain links TRBV19 with TRBJ1-3; D might be TRBD1 (5 bases). CDR3 loop: CASSPGTGDGNTIYF. The CDR3 coding sequence is TGTGCCAGTAGTCCAGGGACCGGCGATGGAAACACCATATATTTT.